The 2 T cell receptor beta chains in this list originate from one sample, sequenced in a study of blood T cell repertoires in COVID-19. Clones were sequenced by immunoSEQ multiplex PCR, and TCRdb holds only the in-frame ones, with some missing. This sample has 400,000 to 450,000 clones, with 86% found just once. Sample: peripheral blood. The receptors here all came from a woman aged 25 to 39 with active or convalescent COVID-19.

The chain employs TRBV4-1 and TRBJ1-2, with D perhaps TRBD1 (6 bases). CDR3 size: 16 residues. V dropped 0 bases and J dropped 1 base, with 12 bases sitting between them. CDR1 and CDR2 from the germline V gene are MGHRA and YSYEKL. The CDR3 loop reads CASSQDGTGSNYGYTF. The CDR3 bases are TGCGCCAGCAGCCAAGATGGAACAGGGAGTAACTATGGCTACACCTTC.

Here the CDR3 reads CASSLAGAGQGKTEAFF. CDR3 nucleotide sequence: TGTGCCAGCAGCTTAGCGGGGGCGGGACAGGGAAAAACTGAAGCTTTCTTT. This chain joins TRBV7-8 and TRBJ1-1; the match to TRBD1 covers 9 bases. After removal of 0 bases from V and 5 bases from J, the junction contained 10 bases not matched to a gene. In germline, CDR1 is SGHVS, CDR2 FQNEAQ. This CDR3 is built from 17 residues. The whole variable domain, remainder taken from reference TRBV7-8 and TRBJ1-1, is GAGVSQSPRYKVAKRGQDVALRCDPISGHVSLFWYQQALGQGPEFLTYFQNEAQLDKSGLPSDRFFAERPEGSVSTLKIQRTQQEDSAVYLCASSLAGAGQGKTEAFFGQGTRLTVV.